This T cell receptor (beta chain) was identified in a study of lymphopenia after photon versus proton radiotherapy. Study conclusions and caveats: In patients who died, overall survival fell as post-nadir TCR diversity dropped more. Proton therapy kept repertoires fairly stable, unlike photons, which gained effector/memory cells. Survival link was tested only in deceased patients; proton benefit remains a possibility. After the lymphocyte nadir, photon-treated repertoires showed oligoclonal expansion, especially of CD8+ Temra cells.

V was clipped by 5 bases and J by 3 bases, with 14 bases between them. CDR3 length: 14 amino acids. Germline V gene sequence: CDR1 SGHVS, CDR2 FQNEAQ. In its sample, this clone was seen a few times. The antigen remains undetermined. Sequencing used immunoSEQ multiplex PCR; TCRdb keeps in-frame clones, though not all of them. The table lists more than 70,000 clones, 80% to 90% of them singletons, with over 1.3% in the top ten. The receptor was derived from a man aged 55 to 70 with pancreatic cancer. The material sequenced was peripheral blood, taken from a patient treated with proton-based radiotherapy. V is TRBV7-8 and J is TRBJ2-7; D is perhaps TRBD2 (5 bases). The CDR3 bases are TGTGCCAGCAGCACACGGTGGGGAGACTACGAGCAGTACTTC. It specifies CASSTRWGDYEQYF.